This TCR beta chain was identified in a study of T cell repertoires in cytomegalovirus infection. As for the study in general: Public TCR beta signatures were indicative of both CMV infection and a matching HLA type. Whole-study results and caveats: In two of eight donors, the top clonotype was HLA-C-restricted CMV-specific. Identification of carriers of CMV plus the relevant HLA was achieved through cumulative public TCR beta family frequency.

The germline gives CDR1 LGHNA, CDR2 YSLEER. The V gene end was trimmed by 4 bases and the J gene end by 9 bases; junction bases not matched to a gene: 4. The CDR3 is 13 residues long. TCRdb processed the reads anew with MiXCR; each CDR3 protein has one entry. The sample has around 300,000 distinct CDR3 sequences; 9.5% are singletons. As concerns this clonotype: Its antigen remains unidentified.

This sequence originates from a human donor in good health (CMV status not recorded). Some clones in this sample may be carry-over from other donors' samples. The sequenced sample was PBMCs. The rearrangement links TRBV4-3 to TRBJ2-2; 8 bases fit TRBD2. This CDR3 is CASSLFSGRELFF. CDR3 nucleotides: TGCGCCAGCAGCCTATTTAGCGGGAGGGAGCTGTTTTTT.